Below are 25 T cell receptor beta chains sequenced from a single sample in a study of ipilimumab plus nivolumab after autologous stem cell transplantation. Produced via immunoSEQ multiplex PCR; TCRdb's table is partial and in-frame only. The sample includes about 20,000 clones, 77% of them seen just once. Specimen: PBMCs, collected in a trial of ipilimumab plus nivolumab as post-transplant consolidation. The receptor source for this set is a male donor with diffuse large B-cell lymphoma.

This clone was seen more than once but under ten times. The J gene is TRBJ2-1, the V gene TRBV2, with 11 bases identical to TRBD2. From germline, CDR1 is SNHLY and CDR2 FYNNEI. With V trimmed by 6 bases and J by 5 bases, 3 bases remained unmatched. The CDR3 is made up of 14 amino acids. CDR3: CASRVAGGNNEQFF. In DNA form, the CDR3 reads TGTGCCAGCAGGGTAGCGGGGGGGAACAATGAGCAGTTCTTC.

The chain couples TRBV5-1 to TRBJ1-5; no clear D. Germline V gene data show CDR1 as SGHRS and CDR2 as YFSETQ. The V and J ends lost 5 bases and 4 bases respectively, with 16 bases between them. The CDR3 has 15 amino acids. CDR3 DNA sequence: TGCGCCAGCAGGCCCGTGGGAACCGGGAATCAGCCCCAGCATTTT. Translating it yields CASRPVGTGNQPQHF. Variable domain in full (rest from reference TRBV5-1 and TRBJ1-5): KAGVTQTPRYLIKTRGQQVTLSCSPISGHRSVSWYQQTPGQGLQFLFEYFSETQRNKGNFPGRFSGRQFSNSRSEMNVSTLELGDSALYLCASRPVGTGNQPQHFGDGTRLSIL.

By its share, this clone is large. This chain connects TRBV9 to TRBJ1-4; possible D gene TRBD1, 6 bases. There are 14 residues in the CDR3. Trimming removed 3 bases at V and 4 bases at J, with 10 bases between. Germline loops: CDR1 SGDLS, CDR2 YYNGEE. This chain's CDR3 is CASSARGNNEKLFF. DNA for the CDR3: TGTGCCAGCAGCGCCAGGGGTAATAATGAAAAACTGTTTTTT. The variable domain in full, completed from reference TRBV9 and TRBJ1-4, reads DSGVTQTPKHLITATGQRVTLRCSPRSGDLSVYWYQQSLDQGLQFLIQYYNGEERAKGNILERFSAQQFPDLHSELNLSSLELGDSALYFCASSARGNNEKLFFGSGTQLSVL.

This sequence joins TRBV5-1 and TRBJ1-2; 7 bases align to TRBD1. The CDR3 totals 14 residues. From germline, CDR1 is SGHRS and CDR2 YFSETQ. The V and J ends lost 4 bases and 8 bases, in that order; junction bases with no gene match: 11. The CDR3 bases are TGCGCCAGCAGCACGGGACAGAGAGCAGGAGGCTACACCTTC. It specifies CASSTGQRAGGYTF.

The chain links TRBV19 to TRBJ1-4; 7 bases align to TRBD1. With 2 bases clipped from V and 2 bases from J, the junction kept 2 bases outside the gene matches. Germline loops: CDR1 LNHDA, CDR2 SQIVND (reference sequence). The CDR3 length is 15 residues. CDR3 in amino acids: CASSIMTGTNEKLFF. The CDR3 DNA reads as TGTGCCAGTAGTATAATGACAGGGACTAATGAAAAACTGTTTTTT.

The chain employs TRBV2 and TRBJ1-6; 10 bases agree with TRBD1. The V gene's germline CDR1 is SNHLY and CDR2 FYNNEI. The CDR3 sequence is 14 residues long. J was trimmed by 7 bases and V by 10 bases; bases with no gene match: 7. DNA for the CDR3: TGTGCCAACCCACCGACAGGGGGCAATTCACCCCTCCACTTT. As protein: CANPPTGGNSPLHF.

The chain carries TRBV7-2 and TRBJ2-5; a possible D gene is TRBD1 (5 bases). Deletions cut 0 bases from V and 4 bases from J, with 15 bases between. CDR1 is SGHTA and CDR2 is FQGNSA in the germline V gene. The length of the CDR3 is 16 residues. As DNA, the CDR3 is TGTGCCAGCAGCTTAGCCAGGGTAGGAGTTTTAGAGACCCAGTACTTC. Its protein is CASSLARVGVLETQYF.

The gene calls are TRBV6-4 and TRBJ2-2; D gene ambiguous. CDR3 length: 11 residues. Trimming removed 7 bases at V and 5 bases at J, with 5 bases between. Germline CDR1 reads MRHNA; CDR2 reads SNTAGT. The CDR3 DNA is TGTGCCAGCAAGCTGACCGGGGAGCTGTTTTTT. Translating gives CASKLTGELFF.

CDR3 DNA: TGCAGCGAGCGGACTGGGGAGACCCAGTACTTC. It translates to CSERTGETQYF. This sequence joins TRBV29-1 and TRBJ2-5; D might be TRBD2 (5 bases). V dropped 7 bases and J dropped 5 bases, with 11 bases sitting between them. The germline CDR1 and CDR2 sequences are SQVTM and ANQGSEA. This CDR3 has 11 amino acids. The whole variable domain, remainder taken from reference TRBV29-1 and TRBJ2-5, is SAVISQKPSRDICQRGTSLTIQCQVDSQVTMMFWYRQQPGQSLTLIATANQGSEATYESGFVIDKFPISRPNLTFSTLTVSNMSPEDSSIYLCSERTGETQYFGPGTRLLVL.

The J gene is TRBJ1-5, the V gene TRBV5-5, with D uncertain. Germline loops: CDR1 SGHKS, CDR2 YYEKEE (reference sequence). V lost 4 bases and J 2 bases, leaving 7 bases between the germline ends. This CDR3 spans 13 amino acids. The CDR3 DNA reads as TGTGCCAGCAGCCGGGAGGGCAATCAGCCCCAGCATTTT. This gives the protein CASSREGNQPQHF.

The chain combines TRBV28 with TRBJ1-2; 8 bases agree with TRBD1. The length of the CDR3 is 15 residues. Germline CDR1 MDHEN, CDR2 SYDVKM. V gave up 1 base and J gave up 6 bases; unmatched junction bases: 7. In nucleotides, the CDR3 is TGTGCCAGCAGTTTATCGACAGGGGTCCCGAATGGCTACACCTTC. Its protein product is CASSLSTGVPNGYTF.

This clone has more than one count but fewer than ten. The chain uses TRBV5-4 and TRBJ2-1, with D tentatively TRBD2 (6 bases). This CDR3 spans 13 amino acids. V was cut by 0 bases and J by 6 bases, with 7 bases left in between. Germline CDR1 SGHNT, CDR2 YYREEE (reference sequence). The CDR3 DNA reads as TGTGCCAGCAGCTTGGGACTAGGCAATGAGCAGTTCTTC. Translated: CASSLGLGNEQFF.

The CDR3 nucleotides read TGTGCCAGTAGTATACGACAGGGGTATGGCAATCAGCCCCAGCATTTT. Translated, it gives CASSIRQGYGNQPQHF. J is TRBJ1-5 and V is TRBV19, with 8 bases that match TRBD1. The CDR3 runs 16 residues. Germline CDR1 LNHDA, CDR2 SQIVND (reference sequence). V lost 2 bases and J lost 2; bases outside the gene matches: 5.

The gene calls are TRBV5-4 and TRBJ2-1, with D possibly matching TRBD2 (5 bases). The CDR3 totals 17 residues. Germline CDR1 SGHNT, CDR2 YYREEE (reference sequence). The V end lost 5 bases, the J end lost 1 base, and 19 bases lay between the germline ends. As DNA, the CDR3 is TGTGCCAGCAGAAATCCGGGATCTCAAGGGTCCTACAATGAGCAGTTCTTC. Residues: CASRNPGSQGSYNEQFF.

The rearrangement joins TRBV9 to TRBJ2-2, with D hard to call. CDR3 length: 16 residues. The germline V gene has CDR1 SGDLS and CDR2 YYNGEE. The germline V and J ends were trimmed by 5 bases and 2 bases, with 16 bases remaining between them. This chain's CDR3 is CASSAKGWYNTGELFF. CDR3 DNA: TGTGCCAGCAGTGCCAAGGGTTGGTATAACACCGGGGAGCTGTTTTTT. The full variable domain, with the rest looked up from reference TRBV9 and TRBJ2-2, is DSGVTQTPKHLITATGQRVTLRCSPRSGDLSVYWYQQSLDQGLQFLIQYYNGEERAKGNILERFSAQQFPDLHSELNLSSLELGDSALYFCASSAKGWYNTGELFFGEGSRLTVL.

The chain couples TRBV7-2 to TRBJ1-1; D uncertain. Germline V gene data show CDR1 as SGHTA and CDR2 as FQGNSA. V was shortened by 1 base and J by 4 bases, with 16 bases between the two germline ends. This CDR3 is 16 amino acids long. The CDR3 DNA reads TGTGCCAGCAGCTTAGGTGGGCCCTCGGCGGGCACTGAAGCTTTCTTT. It specifies CASSLGGPSAGTEAFF.

J is TRBJ2-3 and V is TRBV18; 8 bases fit TRBD1. Trimming removed 1 base from V and 4 bases from J; junction bases left unmatched: 10. CDR1 is KGHSH, CDR2 LQKENI, per germline. The CDR3 has 17 amino acids. The CDR3 sequence: CASSPLYLDREADTQYF. The CDR3, as DNA: TGTGCCAGCTCACCACTTTATCTGGACAGGGAGGCAGATACGCAGTATTTT. Full variable domain (outside the CDR3, taken from reference TRBV18 and TRBJ2-3): NAGVMQNPRHLVRRRGQEARLRCSPMKGHSHVYWYRQLPEEGLKFMVYLQKENIIDESGMPKERFSAEFPKEGPSILRIQQVVRGDSAAYFCASSPLYLDREADTQYFGPGTRLTVL.

V usage is TRBV7-9 and J usage is TRBJ2-5, with D perhaps TRBD1 or TRBD2 (5 bases each). V was shortened by 5 bases and J by 4 bases, with 5 bases between the two germline ends. The CDR3 spans 11 residues. Germline-derived CDR1 and CDR2 are SEHNR and FQNEAQ (reference sequence). This chain's CDR3 is CASSGGETQYF. Written as DNA, the CDR3 is TGTGCCAGCAGCGGGGGAGAGACCCAGTACTTC.

This chain links TRBV15 with TRBJ1-5, with 8 bases aligning to TRBD1. CDR1 LNHNV and CDR2 YYDKDF come from the germline V gene (reference sequence). The CDR3 totals 14 residues. The V gene end was trimmed by 3 bases and the J gene end by 5 bases; junction bases not matched to a gene: 3. The CDR3 nucleotides are TGTGCCACCAGCAGCCTGACAGGGGATCAGCCCCAGCATTTT. Protein: CATSSLTGDQPQHF.

A few counts support this clone. V and J are TRBV6-1 and TRBJ1-2; unclear D gene. The CDR3 has 13 amino acids. Between the trimmed V and J ends, which lost 0 bases and 7 bases, there was a span of 9 bases. The germline V gene encodes CDR1 MNHNS and CDR2 SASEGT. The CDR3 sequence: CASSEAEVSGYTF. The CDR3 DNA sequence: TGTGCCAGCAGTGAAGCCGAAGTCAGTGGCTACACCTTC.

The genes are TRBV18 and TRBJ1-1, with a tentative D call TRBD1 (5 bases). CDR3 length: 15 residues. Germline assignment: CDR1 KGHSH and CDR2 LQKENI. Trimming left V 3 bases short and J 4 bases short, with 15 bases between. The CDR3 nucleotides read TGTGCCAGCTCACCTCCCACGGGGGAGGGCACTGAAGCTTTCTTT. Its protein is CASSPPTGEGTEAFF.

This sequence joins TRBV9 and TRBJ2-1; D perhaps matches TRBD2 (5 bases). V lost 0 bases to trimming and J lost 5 bases, with 12 bases between them. Germline V gene data show CDR1 as SGDLS and CDR2 as YYNGEE. The CDR3 contains 15 residues. CDR3 sequence (DNA): TGTGCCAGCAGCGTAGATGAGAGGGAACACAATGAGCAGTTCTTC. Translation gives CASSVDEREHNEQFF.

This rearrangement joins TRBV5-1 to TRBJ1-6; 9 bases align to TRBD1. Germline V gene data show CDR1 as SGHRS and CDR2 as YFSETQ. This CDR3 has 14 residues. V lost 5 bases and J lost 8; bases outside the gene matches: 5. CDR3 residues: CASSSGTGYSPLHF. In nucleotides, the CDR3 is TGCGCCAGCAGTTCTGGGACAGGGTATTCACCCCTCCACTTT.

This clone was detected only once. The chain links TRBV7-9 to TRBJ1-1; D is uncertain. V was clipped by 6 bases and J by 2 bases, with 10 bases between them. Per the germline V gene, CDR1 is SEHNR and CDR2 is FQNEAQ (reference sequence). The CDR3 consists of 13 residues. The CDR3 sequence: CASSYDPNTEAFF. The CDR3, as DNA: TGTGCCAGCAGTTACGACCCAAACACTGAAGCTTTCTTT.

The chain recombines TRBV28 with TRBJ2-3; 10 nucleotides align to TRBD2. The germline V gene has CDR1 MDHEN and CDR2 SYDVKM. CDR3 length: 17 residues. The V gene end was trimmed by 3 bases and the J gene end by 6 bases; junction bases not matched to a gene: 12. CDR3 nucleotide sequence: TGTGCCAGCAGTTTGGGTGCTACTAGCGGGATTATGGATACGCAGTATTTT. Amino acid sequence: CASSLGATSGIMDTQYF.